This T cell receptor beta chain was identified in a study of blood T cell repertoires in COVID-19. In the study overall: Spain, Italy and the United States supplied samples that represented acute and convalescent COVID-19. PBMCs, B-cell-depleted T cells, or T cells were the source of the cDNA or gDNA that made up the material.

Original analysis: The authors estimated nucleated cell counts from reference gene primer amplification. Measured with immunoSEQ multiplex PCR; TCRdb has only the in-frame clones, and not every one. That table supplies the V and J calls and clone size; D and trimming were determined from the DNA. The sample lists about 170,000 clones, around 85% occurring once. Trimming at V came to 6 bases and at J to 0 bases, leaving 15 bases not matched to a gene. The germline CDR1 and CDR2 sequences are MNHNY and SVGAGI (reference sequence). There are 20 residues in the CDR3. Enrollment of patients from Seattle took place during active infection, with longitudinal follow-up.

The sequenced sample consisted of peripheral blood. This receptor was identified in a man at least 80 years old with COVID-19, enrolled during active disease. V usage is TRBV6-6 and J usage is TRBJ2-1, with TRBD1 matching over 12 bases. As DNA, the CDR3 is TGTGCCAGCAGCCCCCTCCGGGACAGGGGGCGGAAATTCTCCTACAATGAGCAGTTCTTC. It translates to CASSPLRDRGRKFSYNEQFF.